These 25 T cell receptor beta chains share one sample of origin, sequenced in a study of response to subunit inactivated influenza vaccine. From the RT-PCR reads, TCRdb called clonotypes with MiXCR, one entry per CDR3 protein. The data show about 650,000 distinct CDR3 sequences, about 14% seen once. The specimen was PBMCs from blood, collected 14 days before vaccination. These receptors came from a man aged 45-60 years who received an inactivated influenza vaccine.

The genes are TRBV6-4 and TRBJ2-2; tentative D call: TRBD1 (5 bases). The CDR3 is made up of 14 amino acids. Trimming pared 4 bases from V and 5 bases from J, leaving 11 bases between. Germline-derived CDR1 and CDR2 are MRHNA and SNTAGT. CDR3 DNA sequence: TGTGCCAGCAGTGCAGGGTCTACTACCGGGGAGCTGTTTTTT. This sequence encodes CASSAGSTTGELFF.

The chain couples TRBV20-1 to TRBJ2-1, with TRBD2 as a possible D gene (6 bases). The V end lost 6 bases, the J end lost 1 base, and 10 bases lay between the germline ends. Germline loops: CDR1 DFQATT, CDR2 SNEGSKA (reference sequence). The CDR3 extends over 13 amino acids. Here the CDR3 reads CSAAGTSYNEQFF. The CDR3 DNA reads as TGCAGTGCAGCCGGGACTTCCTACAATGAGCAGTTCTTC.

This clonotype was picked up many times. The rearrangement links TRBV7-9 to TRBJ1-4, with 11 nucleotides matching TRBD1. In germline, CDR1 is SEHNR, CDR2 FQNEAQ (reference sequence). The ends lost 7 bases at V and 7 bases at J; junction bases unmatched: 5. The CDR3 contains 14 residues. CDR3 in amino acids: CASTYGQGAEKLFF. For the CDR3, the DNA is TGTGCCAGCACCTACGGACAGGGGGCTGAAAAACTGTTTTTT.

This clonotype was counted between two and nine times. The chain recombines TRBV7-9 with TRBJ1-1; D not certain. This CDR3 spans 16 amino acids. Trimming removed 2 bases at V and 4 bases at J, with 17 bases between. Germline CDR1 is SEHNR and CDR2 is FQNEAQ (reference sequence). Here the CDR3 reads CASSLLVLSPPTEAFF. In nucleotides, the CDR3 is TGTGCCAGCAGCTTATTGGTGTTATCCCCCCCCACTGAAGCTTTCTTT.

This clonotype was seen more than once but under ten times. The chain combines TRBV5-1 with TRBJ2-4, with 10 bases that match TRBD1. Per germline, CDR1 SGHRS and CDR2 YFSETQ. After removal of 5 bases from V and 9 bases from J, the junction contained 11 bases not matched to a gene. CDR3 length equals 15 residues. For the CDR3, the DNA is TGCGCCAGCAGACCCCCAGGGACAGGGGATGTCATTCAGTACTTC. It yields the protein CASRPPGTGDVIQYF.

This chain links TRBV12-3 or TRBV12-4 with TRBJ2-5, with D perhaps matching TRBD1 (6 bases). Trimming cost V 7 bases and J 4 bases, with 22 bases left between them. The CDR3 sequence is 16 residues long. In nucleotides, the CDR3 is TGTGCCAGCAATTACAGGGATTCCCCGAACGGAGAGACCCAGTACTTC. It is translated as CASNYRDSPNGETQYF.

In the case of this clonotype: This sequence may be a read error, since a much larger clone differs from it by one base. DNA for the CDR3: TGTGCCAGCAGTGCCCTCTATGGCTACACCTTC. As protein: CASSALYGYTF. The J gene is TRBJ1-2, the V gene TRBV28; D call uncertain. Germline V CDR1 and CDR2: MDHEN, SYDVKM. The CDR3 has 11 amino acids. Trimming removed 5 bases at V and 4 bases at J, with 5 bases between.

This chain links TRBV7-9 with TRBJ2-6; D gene unclear. CDR1 SEHNR and CDR2 FQNEAQ come from the germline V gene (reference sequence). V was shortened by 0 bases and J by 0 bases, with 6 bases between the two germline ends. CDR3 size: 16 residues. Here the CDR3 DNA reads TGTGCCAGCAGCTTAGCAGCAGCCTCTGGGGCCAACGTCCTGACTTTC. As protein: CASSLAAASGANVLTF.

The chain joins TRBV7-2 to TRBJ2-7, with 9 bases lining up with TRBD1. The CDR3 has 16 amino acids. V dropped 4 bases and J dropped 7; count of bases not matched to a gene: 14. CDR1 SGHTA and CDR2 FQGNSA come from the germline V gene. The CDR3 region is CASSSLGRTGAGEQYF. The CDR3 DNA reads TGTGCCAGCAGCTCCCTCGGAAGGACAGGGGCGGGGGAGCAGTACTTC.

A few counts support this clonotype. The rearrangement joins TRBV6-2 or TRBV6-3 to TRBJ2-7; possibly TRBD2 for D (6 bases). Germline CDR1 and CDR2: MNHEY and SVGEGT. V was cut by 4 bases and J by 3 bases, with 10 bases left in between. The CDR3 has 13 residues. The CDR3 DNA reads as TGTGCCAGCAGTTTCGGGAGAGACTACGAGCAGTACTTC. The encoded protein is CASSFGRDYEQYF.

This clonotype turned up a few times. The rearrangement joins TRBV3-1 to TRBJ2-5; the match to TRBD2 covers 10 bases. CDR1 is LGHDT, CDR2 YNNKEL, per germline (reference sequence). The CDR3 length is 14 residues. Trimming took 3 bases from V and 5 from J; bases not matched to a gene: 3. The CDR3 DNA is TGTGCCAGCAGCCATCGTAGCGGGAGGGAGACCCAGTACTTC. It translates to CASSHRSGRETQYF.

This clonotype was observed a few times. The gene calls are TRBV15 and TRBJ2-2; the match to TRBD2 covers 7 bases. The germline V gene has CDR1 LNHNV and CDR2 YYDKDF (reference sequence). This CDR3 spans 16 amino acids. J gave up 5 bases and V 1 base, and 7 bases lay outside the gene matches. CDR3 nucleotides: TGTGCCACCAGCAGAGGGGGCGGACTAGTAACCGGGGAGCTGTTTTTT. It translates to CATSRGGGLVTGELFF.

On this clonotype itself: A much larger clonotype is one base distant, so this may be a read error. V is TRBV18 and J is TRBJ1-1; D not resolved. CDR1 KGHSH and CDR2 LQKENI come from the germline V gene. The CDR3 totals 13 residues. The CDR3 DNA is TGTGCCAACTCACCAAAAATCGGAGGTGAAGCTTTCTTT. Translated: CANSPKIGGEAFF.

This clonotype was seen a handful of times. The chain joins TRBV6-5 to TRBJ1-5, with 8 nucleotides matching TRBD1. J gave up 0 bases and V 4 bases, and 8 bases lay outside the gene matches. The CDR3 runs to 17 residues. CDR1 and CDR2 from the germline V gene are MNHEY and SVGAGI. The chain's CDR3 is CASSFGQGGNSNQPQHF. DNA for the CDR3: TGTGCCAGCAGTTTCGGACAGGGAGGGAATAGCAATCAGCCCCAGCATTTT.

This clonotype occurred a few times. The chain carries TRBV5-1 and TRBJ1-4, with 7 bases aligning to TRBD1. Germline CDR1 and CDR2: SGHRS and YFSETQ. V dropped 6 bases and J dropped 3; count of bases not matched to a gene: 5. This CDR3 is 14 amino acids long. CDR3 DNA sequence: TGCGCCAGCACCGTGACAGGGCCTAATGAAAAACTGTTTTTT. This sequence encodes CASTVTGPNEKLFF.

In DNA form, the CDR3 reads TGTGCCAGCGACTCCGGCCTTACGGGAGGCTACACCTTC. Amino acid sequence: CASDSGLTGGYTF. The rearrangement uses TRBV7-9 and TRBJ1-2; no clear D. Germline CDR1 SEHNR, CDR2 FQNEAQ (reference sequence). V was clipped by 8 bases and J by 8 bases, with 18 bases between them. The length of the CDR3 is 13 residues.

In this sample, this clonotype turned up many times. V and J are TRBV6-5 and TRBJ2-7; 8 bases are a match to TRBD2. Germline loops: CDR1 MNHEY, CDR2 SVGAGI. V lost 0 bases, J lost 4 bases, and 2 bases stayed unmatched. The CDR3 is 14 amino acids. CDR3 sequence reads: CASSYSGTSYEQYF. The DNA of the CDR3 is TGTGCCAGCAGTTACTCTGGGACTAGTTACGAGCAGTACTTC.

The chain has TRBV6-1 and TRBJ1-2, with a weak D call TRBD1 (6 bases). Germline values: CDR1 MNHNS, CDR2 SASEGT. V lost 6 bases to trimming and J lost 8 bases, with 16 bases between them. The CDR3 is made up of 13 amino acids. The CDR3 is CASSPGTSRGYTF. The CDR3 nucleotides read TGTGCCAGCAGCCCTGGGACATCTCGGGGCTACACCTTC.

In its sample, this clonotype was seen many times. The V and J genes are TRBV7-2 and TRBJ1-2, with 7 bases aligning to TRBD1. The germline V gene encodes CDR1 SGHTA and CDR2 FQGNSA. The length of the CDR3 is 14 residues. V gave up 1 base and J gave up 2 bases; unmatched junction bases: 1. The CDR3 sequence: CASSLGGQNYGYTF. The CDR3 coding sequence is TGTGCCAGCAGCTTAGGGGGACAGAACTATGGCTACACCTTC.

The V call is TRBV20-1, the J call TRBJ2-7, with D possibly TRBD2 on 5 matching bases. V gave up 0 bases and J gave up 2 bases, with 14 bases separating them. The CDR3 is 15 residues long. Germline assignment: CDR1 DFQATT and CDR2 SNEGSKA (reference sequence). The CDR3, as DNA: TGCAGTGCTAGAGATCTCCGGGGAGCGGCCTACGAGCAGTACTTC. This gives the protein CSARDLRGAAYEQYF.

In this sample, this clonotype turned up a few times. The CDR3 DNA reads as TGTGCCACCAGCAGAGTGGGGAGCGGGGGAGAGACCCAGTACTTC. Translated, it gives CATSRVGSGGETQYF. This rearrangement joins TRBV15 to TRBJ2-5; 8 bases align to TRBD2. CDR1 and CDR2 from the germline V gene are LNHNV and YYDKDF (reference sequence). Germline trimming cut 1 base from V and 4 bases from J; bases unmatched to any gene: 5. CDR3 length equals 15 residues.

This clonotype was observed a handful of times. CDR3 amino acids: CASSQDGSGRSYGYTF. CDR3 DNA: TGTGCCAGCAGCCAAGATGGCTCGGGCCGTAGCTATGGCTACACCTTC. The rearrangement joins TRBV3-1 to TRBJ1-2; D is ambiguous. Germline lookup yields CDR1 LGHDT and CDR2 YNNKEL (reference sequence). Deletions cut 0 bases from V and 4 bases from J, with 15 bases between. The CDR3 runs to 16 residues.

This sequence joins TRBV7-8 and TRBJ2-2; D is undetermined. Per the germline V gene, CDR1 is SGHVS and CDR2 is FQNEAQ. The length of the CDR3 is 18 residues. V gave up 1 base and J gave up 4 bases, with 19 bases separating them. Here the CDR3 reads CASSLDASVRRGTGELFF. The CDR3 nucleotides read TGTGCCAGCAGCTTAGATGCCAGCGTAAGACGTGGCACCGGGGAGCTGTTTTTT.

In nucleotides, the CDR3 is TGTGCCAGCAGTATTCCGGCCCAAGAGACCCAGTACTTC. Residues: CASSIPAQETQYF. The chain employs TRBV12-3 or TRBV12-4 and TRBJ2-5; D call uncertain. This CDR3 contains 13 residues. V dropped 5 bases and J dropped 1 base, with 8 bases sitting between them.

V is TRBV7-2 and J is TRBJ2-1; D is uncertain. This CDR3 comprises 14 residues. V was pared by 3 bases and J by 6 bases, with 12 bases between. Germline loops: CDR1 SGHTA, CDR2 FQGNSA. CDR3 loop: CASSLGTWGNEQFF. Here the CDR3 DNA reads TGTGCCAGCAGCTTGGGTACCTGGGGCAATGAGCAGTTCTTC.